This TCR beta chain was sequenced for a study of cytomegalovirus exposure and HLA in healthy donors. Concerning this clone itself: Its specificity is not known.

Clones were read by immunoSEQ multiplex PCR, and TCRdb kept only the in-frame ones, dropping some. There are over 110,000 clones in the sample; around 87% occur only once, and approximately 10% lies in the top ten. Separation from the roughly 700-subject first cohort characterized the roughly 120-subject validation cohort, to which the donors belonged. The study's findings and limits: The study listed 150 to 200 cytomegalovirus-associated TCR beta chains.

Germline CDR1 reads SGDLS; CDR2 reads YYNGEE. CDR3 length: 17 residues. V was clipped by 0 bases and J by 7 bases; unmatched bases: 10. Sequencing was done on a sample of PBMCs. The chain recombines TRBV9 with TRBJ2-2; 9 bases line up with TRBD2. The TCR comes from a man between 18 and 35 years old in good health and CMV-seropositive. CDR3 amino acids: CASSVGLSGSYHGELFF. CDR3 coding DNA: TGTGCCAGCAGCGTAGGACTTAGCGGGAGCTACCACGGGGAGCTGTTTTTT.